The 11 T cell receptor beta chains below all came from one sample that was sequenced in a study of Graves' ophthalmopathy and Graves' hyperthyroidism. Investigators amplified TCR beta CDR3 regions from RNA transcripts. The first round was an RT-PCR with HTBI primers, and the second round was a multiplex PCR. One entry per CDR3 protein results from TCRdb running MiXCR on the multiplex PCR reads. The table has around 1.1 million distinct CDR3 sequences, around a third seen once. The source material was peripheral blood or thyroid tissue (not recorded which). These receptors were collected from an adult man with Graves' hyperthyroidism.

Comments on this clonotype: A much larger clone is a single base away; this may be a read error. The CDR3 end shows no conserved phenylalanine or tryptophan, and so a read error is likely. The chain couples TRBV7-2 to TRBJ2-7; 7 positions match TRBD1. Germline V gene sequence: CDR1 SGHTA, CDR2 FQGNSA. V was pared by 4 bases and J by 2 bases, with 14 bases of the junction left unmatched. This CDR3 is built from 17 residues. CDR3 nucleotide sequence: TGTGCCAGCAGCTCGTTGGACAGGAGACTAATTACCTACGAGCAGTACCTC. Amino acids: CASSSLDRRLITYEQYL.

This clonotype was seen a handful of times. The V and J genes are TRBV12-3 or TRBV12-4 and TRBJ1-5; D is possibly TRBD1 (6 bases). Trimming removed 5 bases from V and 5 bases from J, with 16 bases in between. The CDR3 totals 15 residues. CDR3 protein: CASSTTRQADQPQHF. CDR3 in DNA: TGTGCCAGCAGTACCACACGACAGGCCGATCAGCCCCAGCATTTT.

V usage is TRBV6-5 and J usage is TRBJ1-1; D perhaps matches TRBD1 (5 bases). The CDR3 contains 14 residues. V was clipped by 0 bases and J by 3 bases, with 8 bases between them. The germline V gene encodes CDR1 MNHEY and CDR2 SVGAGI. The chain's CDR3 is CASSYSRVYTEAFF. CDR3 bases: TGTGCCAGCAGTTACTCCAGGGTTTACACTGAAGCTTTCTTT.

This clonotype was seen once. The gene calls are TRBV7-6 and TRBJ2-7; weak D call: TRBD1 (6 bases). Germline CDR1 is SGHVS and CDR2 is FNYEAQ. Trimming shortened V by 5 bases and J by 4 bases, and 18 bases separated the two germline ends. CDR3 size: 15 residues. The chain's CDR3 is CASSPARGSLYEQYF. The CDR3 region has the DNA TGTGCCAGCAGCCCCGCGAGGGGGAGTCTTTACGAGCAGTACTTC. The full variable domain, in which reference TRBV7-6 and TRBJ2-7 provide the parts outside the CDR3, is GAGVSQSPRYKVTKRGQDVALRCDPISGHVSLYWYRQALGQGPEFLTYFNYEAQQDKSGLPNDRFSAERPEGSISTLTIQRTEQRDSAMYRCASSPARGSLYEQYFGPGTRLTVT.

The gene calls are TRBV12-3 or TRBV12-4 and TRBJ1-1; no clear D gene. V was pared by 9 bases and J by 0 bases, with 20 bases between. The CDR3 loop spans 16 amino acids. CDR3 DNA: TGTGCCAGTTCCCCGAAGGGCAGAAGCATGAACACTGAAGCTTTCTTT. Translating gives CASSPKGRSMNTEAFF.

This clonotype has at least ten counts. CDR3 sequence (DNA): TGTGCCAGCAGCTTAGGCCGACCGGCCCAAGGGGAGTGGGAGACCCAGTACTTC. It yields the protein CASSLGRPAQGEWETQYF. The gene calls are TRBV7-8 and TRBJ2-5; D may match TRBD1 or TRBD2 (5 bases each). V lost 1 base and J lost 5, with 23 bases in between. Germline V lookup: CDR1 SGHVS, CDR2 FQNEAQ. This CDR3 comprises 18 residues.

With respect to this clonotype: A read error may explain this, as a much larger clone is one base away. The chain combines TRBV29-1 with TRBJ2-5; D possibly corresponds to TRBD1 (5 bases). CDR1 is SQVTM and CDR2 is ANQGSEA in the germline V gene. CDR3 size: 12 residues. Trimming took 5 bases from V and 2 from J, leaving 9 bases between them. The CDR3 loop is CSVNRTQETQYF. As DNA, the CDR3 is TGCAGCGTTAACAGGACACAAGAGACCCAGTACTTC.

This CDR3 reads CSASVADTSTDTQYF. The CDR3, as DNA: TGCAGTGCTAGTGTCGCTGATACTAGCACAGATACGCAGTATTTT. This sequence joins TRBV20-1 and TRBJ2-3; D gene ambiguous. V lost 3 bases, J lost 0 bases, and 13 bases lay in between. The germline V gene encodes CDR1 DFQATT and CDR2 SNEGSKA (reference sequence). This CDR3 contains 15 residues.

This clonotype was counted ten times or more. The rearrangement uses TRBV7-2 and TRBJ1-2, with D unclear. Germline loops: CDR1 SGHTA, CDR2 FQGNSA. CDR3 length: 14 residues. Trimming cost V 0 bases and J 8 bases, with 13 bases left between them. The CDR3 region is CASSLALSGYGYTF. The CDR3, as DNA: TGTGCCAGCAGCTTAGCGCTTTCGGGGTACGGCTACACCTTC.

The table lists this clonotype with a few counts. This chain uses TRBV12-3 or TRBV12-4 with TRBJ1-2; D is ambiguous. The germline V and J ends were trimmed by 3 bases and 6 bases, with 17 bases remaining between them. The length of the CDR3 is 15 residues. CDR3 region: CASSLLGQNTDGYTF. The DNA of the CDR3 is TGTGCCAGCAGTTTGCTGGGCCAAAACACGGATGGCTACACCTTC.

At least ten counts were recorded for this clonotype. In nucleotides, the CDR3 is TGTGCCAGCAGCCGGGCATCGACATCGACCCAGTACTTC. Its translation is CASSRASTSTQYF. This chain links TRBV14 with TRBJ2-5, with D unresolved. The CDR3 has 13 residues. The germline V gene encodes CDR1 SGHDN and CDR2 FVKESK. V was clipped by 4 bases and J by 7 bases, with 13 bases between them.